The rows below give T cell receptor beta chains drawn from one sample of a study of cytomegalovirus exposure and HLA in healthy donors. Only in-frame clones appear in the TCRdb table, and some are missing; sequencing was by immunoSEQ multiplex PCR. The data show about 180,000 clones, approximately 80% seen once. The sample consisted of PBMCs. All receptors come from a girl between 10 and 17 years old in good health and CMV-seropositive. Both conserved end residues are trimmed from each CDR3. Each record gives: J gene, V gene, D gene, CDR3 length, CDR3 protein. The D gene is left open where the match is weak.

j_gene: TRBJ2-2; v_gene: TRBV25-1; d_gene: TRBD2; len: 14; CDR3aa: ASSETSGRRAGELF
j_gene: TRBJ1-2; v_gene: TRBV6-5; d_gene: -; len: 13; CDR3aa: ASTLDFQGFGGYT
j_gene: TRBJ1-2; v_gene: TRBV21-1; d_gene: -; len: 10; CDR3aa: ASADRGDGYT
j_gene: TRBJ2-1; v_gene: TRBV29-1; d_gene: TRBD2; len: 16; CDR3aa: SVEDLWSSGRAEDEQF
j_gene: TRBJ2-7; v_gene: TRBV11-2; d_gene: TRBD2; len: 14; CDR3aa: ASSLDRAGGSYEQY
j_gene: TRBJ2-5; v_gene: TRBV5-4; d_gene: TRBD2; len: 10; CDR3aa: ASSLASGRSY
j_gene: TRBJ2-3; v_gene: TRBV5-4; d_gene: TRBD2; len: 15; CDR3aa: ASSLGGLAGGEDTQY
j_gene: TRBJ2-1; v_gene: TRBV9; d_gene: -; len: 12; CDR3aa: ASSVNRFPGEQF
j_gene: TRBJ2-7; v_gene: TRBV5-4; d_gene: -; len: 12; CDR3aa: ASSFEAVGYEQY
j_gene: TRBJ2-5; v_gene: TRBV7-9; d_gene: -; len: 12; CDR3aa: ASSLVGEKETQY
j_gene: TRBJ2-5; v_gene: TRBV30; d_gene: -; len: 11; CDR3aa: AWSPGRQETQY
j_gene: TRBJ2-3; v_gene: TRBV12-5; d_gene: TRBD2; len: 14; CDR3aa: ASGLGLAGVTDTQY
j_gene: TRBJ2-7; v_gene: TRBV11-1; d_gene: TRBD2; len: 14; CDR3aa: ASSSRLAGESYEQY
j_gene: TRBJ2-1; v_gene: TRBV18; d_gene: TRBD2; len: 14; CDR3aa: ASSPTLAGKQDEQF
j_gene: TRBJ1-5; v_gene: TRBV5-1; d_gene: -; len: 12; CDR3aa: ASSYGGGNQPQH
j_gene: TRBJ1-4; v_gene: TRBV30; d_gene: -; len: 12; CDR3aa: AWSADSYNEKLF